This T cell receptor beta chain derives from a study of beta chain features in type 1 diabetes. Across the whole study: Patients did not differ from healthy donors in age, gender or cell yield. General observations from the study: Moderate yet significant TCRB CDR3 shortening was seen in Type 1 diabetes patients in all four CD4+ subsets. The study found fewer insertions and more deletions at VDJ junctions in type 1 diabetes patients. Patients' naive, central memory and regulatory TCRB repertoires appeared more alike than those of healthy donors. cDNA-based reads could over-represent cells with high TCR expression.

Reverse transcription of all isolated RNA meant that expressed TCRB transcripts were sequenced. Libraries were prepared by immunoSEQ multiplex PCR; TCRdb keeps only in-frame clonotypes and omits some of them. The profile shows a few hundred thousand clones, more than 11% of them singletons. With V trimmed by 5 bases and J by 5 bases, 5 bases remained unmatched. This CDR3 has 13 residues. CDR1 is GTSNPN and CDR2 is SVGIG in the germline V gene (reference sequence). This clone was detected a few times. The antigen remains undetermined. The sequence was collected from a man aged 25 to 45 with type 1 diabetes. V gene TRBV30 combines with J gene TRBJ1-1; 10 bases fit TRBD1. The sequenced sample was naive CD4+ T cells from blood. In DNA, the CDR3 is TGTGCCTGGTCCGGACAGGGGGGAACTGAAGCTTTCTTT. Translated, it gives CAWSGQGGTEAFF. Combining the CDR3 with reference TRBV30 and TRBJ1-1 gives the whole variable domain SQTIHQWPATLVQPVGSPLSLECTVEGTSNPNLYWYRQAAGRGLQLLFYSVGIGQISSEVPQNLSASRPQDRQFILSSKKLLLSDSGFYLCAWSGQGGTEAFFGQGTRLTVV.